This TCR beta chain was recovered during a study of blood T cell repertoires in COVID-19 (TCRdb year 2020). Regarding the research as a whole: Samples from collaborators originated in the United States, Italy and Spain and spanned both the acute and convalescent phases of COVID-19. The sample metadata nearly always contained a de-identified subject ID, COVID-19 status, age in years and sex. HLA class I and class II types, where available, came from metadata supplied by the sample provider rather than from assay-based typing. A freely available public database, intended as a resource for researchers studying the immune response to SARS-CoV-2, is where the repertoires were released. The samples were drawn from the first 160 participants of the ongoing ImmuneRACE study and from some 1,300 subjects provided by 6 global collaborators. The dataset comprised deeply sampled blood TCRbeta repertoires from subjects exposed to, actively infected with, or recovered from COVID-19. The prospective study material was composed of cDNA or gDNA derived from T cells, B-cell-depleted T cells, or PBMCs. Findings and caveats that apply to the study as a whole: How much clinical and demographic metadata was included differed by source and by participant, and the metadata was provided uncurated.

The CDR3 measures 15 amino acids from cysteine to phenylalanine. Only the CDR3 DNA is retained, 45 bases long and in frame from the first base. CDR1 and CDR2 were assigned from the germline V gene as SGHAT and FQNNGV. V is clipped by 3 bases and J by 7 bases, and the sequence between their germline boundaries is 13 bases long. Participants in the prospective study were enrolled through a virtual design, were aged about 18 to 100 years, and lived in about two dozen United States geographic areas. In the prospective study, cohorts were assigned on the basis of participant-reported clinical history obtained from a screening survey and a study questionnaire. Recovered participants in ImmuneRACE Cohort 3 were defined as having two consecutive negative NP/OP PCR tests, clearance from a healthcare professional, or resolution of symptoms. In the prospective study, mobile phlebotomists collected whole blood, serum and a nasopharyngeal or oropharyngeal swab from each participant. Prospective study participants could optionally give additional blood draws and questionnaires over an approximately two-month period. Blood samples from the prospective study were shipped frozen or at room temperature prior to DNA extraction.

Of note for this clone: Its cognate antigen has yet to be identified. No base-level quality is on record; no much larger clone is a single base apart.

TCRbeta CDR3 regions were amplified from genomic DNA using the immunoSEQ Assay, a bias-controlled multiplex PCR. Per the original workflow: Within the assay, amplification of reference gene primers was used to estimate how many nucleated cells each sample contained. To quantify the absolute abundance of each unique TCRbeta CDR3 rearrangement, sequence reads were collapsed and filtered. For each sample, productive Simpson clonality was calculated as the square root of Simpson's diversity index over productive rearrangements. Sourced from immuneACCESS, this table was stored by TCRdb with only in-frame sequences that have V and J called. A share of the clones is absent; for the studies checked, an unresolved V gene accounts for under half, and the remainder has no known explanation. That table supplies the V and J calls and clone size; D and trimming were determined from the DNA. Recorded for this sample are 310,000 or so clones; 75% to 95% of them occurred a single time. Roughly 1.1% of the sample is held by the ten biggest clonotypes.

This receptor was obtained from a woman under 40 who had recovered from COVID-19. The chain couples TRBV11-2 to TRBJ1-6; too little of a D gene remains to name it. Sample: PBMCs or T cells enriched from blood (not recorded which). The CDR3 region has the sequence CASSLDRSFNSPLHF. The DNA sequence is as follows: TGTGCCAGCAGCTTGGATAGGAGTTTCAATTCACCCCTCCACTTT.